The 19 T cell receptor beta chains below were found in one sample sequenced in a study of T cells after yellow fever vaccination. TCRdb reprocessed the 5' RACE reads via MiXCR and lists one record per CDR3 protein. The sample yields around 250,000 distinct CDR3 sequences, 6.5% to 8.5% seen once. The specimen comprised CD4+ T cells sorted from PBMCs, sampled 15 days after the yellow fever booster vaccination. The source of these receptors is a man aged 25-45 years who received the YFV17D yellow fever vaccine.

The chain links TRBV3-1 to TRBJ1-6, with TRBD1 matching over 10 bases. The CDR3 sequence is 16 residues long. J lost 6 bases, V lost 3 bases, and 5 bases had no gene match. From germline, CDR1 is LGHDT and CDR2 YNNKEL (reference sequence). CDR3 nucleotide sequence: TGTGCCAGCAGCCAGAATGACAGGGGGCGTAATTCACCCCTCCACTTT. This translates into CASSQNDRGRNSPLHF. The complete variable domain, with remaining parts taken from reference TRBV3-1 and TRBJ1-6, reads DTAVSQTPKYLVTQMGNDKSIKCEQNLGHDTMYWYKQDSKKFLKIMFSYNNKELIINETVPNRFSPKSPDKAHLNLHINSLELGDSAVYFCASSQNDRGRNSPLHFGNGTRLTVT.

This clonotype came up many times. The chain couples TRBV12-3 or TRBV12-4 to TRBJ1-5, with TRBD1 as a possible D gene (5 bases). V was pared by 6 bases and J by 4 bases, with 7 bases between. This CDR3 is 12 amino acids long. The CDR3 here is CASRRQNQPQHF. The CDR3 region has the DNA TGTGCCAGCAGGCGACAGAATCAGCCCCAGCATTTT.

The CDR3 reads CASSYSPGQTFYEQYF. CDR3 DNA: TGTGCCAGCAGTTACTCACCGGGACAGACCTTCTACGAGCAGTACTTC. This rearrangement joins TRBV6-2 or TRBV6-3 to TRBJ2-7, with TRBD1 matching 7 bases. The V gene's germline CDR1 is MNHEY and CDR2 SVGEGT. The CDR3 extends over 16 amino acids. Trimming cost V 0 bases and J 3 bases; bases outside gene matches: 8.

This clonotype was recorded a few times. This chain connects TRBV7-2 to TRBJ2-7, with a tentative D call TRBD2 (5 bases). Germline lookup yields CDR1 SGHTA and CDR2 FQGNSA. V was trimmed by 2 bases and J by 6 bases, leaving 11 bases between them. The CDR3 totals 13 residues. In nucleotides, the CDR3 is TGTGCCAGCAGCTTACCGGGGAAAGGCGAGCAGTACTTC. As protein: CASSLPGKGEQYF.

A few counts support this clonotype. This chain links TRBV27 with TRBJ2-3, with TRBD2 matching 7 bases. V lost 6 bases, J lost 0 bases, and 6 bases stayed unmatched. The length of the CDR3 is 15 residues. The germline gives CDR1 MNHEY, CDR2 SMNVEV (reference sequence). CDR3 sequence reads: CASSHLAGSTDTQYF. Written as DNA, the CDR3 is TGTGCCAGCAGCCATTTAGCGGGCAGCACAGATACGCAGTATTTT.

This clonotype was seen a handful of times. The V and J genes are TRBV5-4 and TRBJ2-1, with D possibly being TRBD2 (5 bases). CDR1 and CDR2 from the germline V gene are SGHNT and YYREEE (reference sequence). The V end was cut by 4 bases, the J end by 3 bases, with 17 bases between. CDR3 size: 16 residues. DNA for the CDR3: TGTGCCAGCAGCCTCGGAGGCCAGCGGAGCTACAATGAGCAGTTCTTC. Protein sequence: CASSLGGQRSYNEQFF.

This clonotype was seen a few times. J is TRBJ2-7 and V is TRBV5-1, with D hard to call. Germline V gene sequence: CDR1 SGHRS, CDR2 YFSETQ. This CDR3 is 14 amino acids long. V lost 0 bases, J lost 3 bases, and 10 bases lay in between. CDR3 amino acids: CASSLEGTLYEQYF. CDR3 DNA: TGCGCCAGCAGCTTGGAGGGCACCCTCTACGAGCAGTACTTC.

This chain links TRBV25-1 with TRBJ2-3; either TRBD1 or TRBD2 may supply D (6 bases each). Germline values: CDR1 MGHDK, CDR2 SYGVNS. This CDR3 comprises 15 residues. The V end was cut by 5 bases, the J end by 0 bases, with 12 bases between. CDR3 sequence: CASSPRGASTDTQYF. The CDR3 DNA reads TGTGCCAGCAGTCCAAGGGGGGCCAGCACAGATACGCAGTATTTT.

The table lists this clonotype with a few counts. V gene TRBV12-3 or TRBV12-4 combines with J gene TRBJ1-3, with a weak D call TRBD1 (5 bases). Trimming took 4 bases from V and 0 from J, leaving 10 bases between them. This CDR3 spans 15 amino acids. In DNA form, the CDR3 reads TGTGCCAGCAGTTGGGGCGGGAGCTCTGGAAACACCATATATTTT. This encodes CASSWGGSSGNTIYF.

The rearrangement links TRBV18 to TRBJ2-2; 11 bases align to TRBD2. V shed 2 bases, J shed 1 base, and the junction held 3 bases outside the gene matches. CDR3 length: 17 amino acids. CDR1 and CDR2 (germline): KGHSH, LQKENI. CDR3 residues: CASSPTTSGRNTGELFF. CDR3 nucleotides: TGTGCCAGCTCACCAACCACTAGCGGGAGGAACACCGGGGAGCTGTTTTTT.

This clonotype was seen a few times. DNA for the CDR3: TGTGCCAGCAGCCGATATAGCGGGAAATCCTACGAGCAGTACTTC. Residues: CASSRYSGKSYEQYF. The chain links TRBV7-9 to TRBJ2-7; 8 bases agree with TRBD2. The CDR3 loop spans 15 amino acids. The germline V gene encodes CDR1 SEHNR and CDR2 FQNEAQ (reference sequence). Trimming removed 5 bases from V and 1 base from J; junction bases left unmatched: 7.

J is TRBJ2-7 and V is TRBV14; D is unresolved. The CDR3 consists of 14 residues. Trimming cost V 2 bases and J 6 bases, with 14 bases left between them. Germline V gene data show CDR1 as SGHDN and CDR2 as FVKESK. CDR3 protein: CASSQRDFFLEQYF. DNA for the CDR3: TGTGCCAGCAGCCAAAGAGACTTCTTCCTCGAGCAGTACTTC.

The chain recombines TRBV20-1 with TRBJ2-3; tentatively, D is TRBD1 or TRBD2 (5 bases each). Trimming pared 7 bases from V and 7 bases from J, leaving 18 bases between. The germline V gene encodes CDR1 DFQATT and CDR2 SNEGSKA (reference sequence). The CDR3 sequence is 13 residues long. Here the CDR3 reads CSGGPSGLNTQYF. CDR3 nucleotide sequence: TGCAGTGGGGGACCCAGCGGCCTAAATACGCAGTATTTT.

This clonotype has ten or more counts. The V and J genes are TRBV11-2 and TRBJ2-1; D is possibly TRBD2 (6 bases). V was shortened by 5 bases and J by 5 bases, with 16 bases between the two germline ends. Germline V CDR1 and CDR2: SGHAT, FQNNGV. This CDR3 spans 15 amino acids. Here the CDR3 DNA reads TGTGCCAGCAGCCGATTCCGGGACTTTAACAATGAGCAGTTCTTC. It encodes CASSRFRDFNNEQFF.

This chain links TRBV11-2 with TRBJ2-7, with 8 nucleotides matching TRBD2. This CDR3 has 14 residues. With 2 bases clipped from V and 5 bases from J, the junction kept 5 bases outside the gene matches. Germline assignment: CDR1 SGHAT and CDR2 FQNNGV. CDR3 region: CASSLTSGWDEQYF. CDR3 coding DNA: TGTGCCAGCAGCTTAACTAGCGGTTGGGACGAGCAGTACTTC.

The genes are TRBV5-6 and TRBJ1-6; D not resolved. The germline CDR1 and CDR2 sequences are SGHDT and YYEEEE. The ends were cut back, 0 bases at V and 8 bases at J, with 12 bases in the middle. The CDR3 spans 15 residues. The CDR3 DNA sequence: TGTGCCAGCAGCTTGGATCCAGGAAAATATTCACCCCTCCACTTT. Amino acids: CASSLDPGKYSPLHF.

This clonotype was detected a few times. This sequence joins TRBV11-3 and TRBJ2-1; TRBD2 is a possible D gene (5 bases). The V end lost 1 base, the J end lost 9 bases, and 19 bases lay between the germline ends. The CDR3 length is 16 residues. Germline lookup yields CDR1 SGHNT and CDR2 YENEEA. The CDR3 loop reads CASSLVGSAPRREQFF. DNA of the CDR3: TGTGCCAGCAGCTTAGTTGGGAGTGCCCCCCGGCGTGAGCAGTTCTTC.

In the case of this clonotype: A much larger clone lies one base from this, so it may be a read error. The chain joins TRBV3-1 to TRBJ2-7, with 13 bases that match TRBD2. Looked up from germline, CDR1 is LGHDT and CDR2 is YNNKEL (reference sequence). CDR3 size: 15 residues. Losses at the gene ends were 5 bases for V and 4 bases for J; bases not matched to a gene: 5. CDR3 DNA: TGTGCCAGCAGCGAGAGGACTAGCGGGAGTTACGAGCAGTACTTC. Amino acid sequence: CASSERTSGSYEQYF.

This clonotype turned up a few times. The CDR3: CASSYPGQGMAGYTF. The CDR3, as DNA: TGTGCCAGCAGCTACCCGGGACAGGGGATGGCTGGCTACACCTTC. The rearrangement links TRBV5-5 to TRBJ1-2; 10 bases map to TRBD1. V shed 3 bases, J shed 7 bases, and the junction held 9 bases outside the gene matches. This CDR3 has 15 amino acids. The germline gives CDR1 SGHKS, CDR2 YYEKEE (reference sequence).